This TCR beta chain was captured by sequencing in a study of blood T cells in healthy people across ages. General study points: A strong correlation was seen between TCR beta diversity and naive T cell percentage. Expanded clonotype changes were possibly confounded by unknown donor CMV status.

It was with a sample-barcoded 5' primer and a J-beta primer mix that a second PCR of roughly 7 to 12 cycles was run. Every cDNA molecule carried a tag from a template-switch adaptor bearing 12 random nucleotides. TCRdb re-analysed the 5' RACE reads in MiXCR, keeping a single row per CDR3 protein. Seen here are 600,000 to 800,000 distinct CDR3 sequences, about 21% observed once, and the top ten hold roughly 3.9%. The CDR3 is 17 residues long. Germline lookup yields CDR1 SGHRS and CDR2 YFSETQ. V lost 2 bases, J lost 0 bases, and 3 bases stayed unmatched. As regards this clonotype: Its antigen remains unknown.

V is TRBV5-1 and J is TRBJ2-6, with TRBD2 identical over 9 bases. The receptor was derived from a man in his 70s in good health. Specimen: blood. CDR3 coding DNA: TGCGCCAGCAGCTTACTAGCGGGCAGCTCTGGGGCCAACGTCCTGACTTTC. Protein product: CASSLLAGSSGANVLTF.